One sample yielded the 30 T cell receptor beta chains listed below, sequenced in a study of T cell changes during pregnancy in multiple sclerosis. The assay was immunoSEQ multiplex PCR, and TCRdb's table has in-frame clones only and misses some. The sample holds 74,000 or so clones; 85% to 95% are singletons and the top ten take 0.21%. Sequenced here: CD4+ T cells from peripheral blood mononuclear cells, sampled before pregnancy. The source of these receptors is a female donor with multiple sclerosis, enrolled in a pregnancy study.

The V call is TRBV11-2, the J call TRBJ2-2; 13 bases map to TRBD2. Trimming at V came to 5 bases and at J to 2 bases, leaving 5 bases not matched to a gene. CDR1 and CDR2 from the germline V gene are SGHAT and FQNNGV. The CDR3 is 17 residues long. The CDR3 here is CASSRTSGGVNTGELFF. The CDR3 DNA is TGTGCCAGCAGCCGGACTAGCGGGGGAGTTAACACCGGGGAGCTGTTTTTT.

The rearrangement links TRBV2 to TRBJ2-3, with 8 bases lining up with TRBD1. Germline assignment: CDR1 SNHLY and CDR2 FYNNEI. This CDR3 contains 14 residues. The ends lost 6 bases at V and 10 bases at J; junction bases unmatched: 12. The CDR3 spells CASRPNLQGDPQYF. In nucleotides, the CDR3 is TGTGCCAGCAGGCCCAACCTACAGGGGGATCCGCAGTATTTT.

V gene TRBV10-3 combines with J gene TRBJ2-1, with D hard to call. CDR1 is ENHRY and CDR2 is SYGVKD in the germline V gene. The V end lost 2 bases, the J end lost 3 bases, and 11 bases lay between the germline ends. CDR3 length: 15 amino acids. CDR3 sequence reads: CAISESELDYNEQFF. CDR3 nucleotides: TGTGCCATCAGTGAGAGCGAGCTTGACTACAATGAGCAGTTCTTC.

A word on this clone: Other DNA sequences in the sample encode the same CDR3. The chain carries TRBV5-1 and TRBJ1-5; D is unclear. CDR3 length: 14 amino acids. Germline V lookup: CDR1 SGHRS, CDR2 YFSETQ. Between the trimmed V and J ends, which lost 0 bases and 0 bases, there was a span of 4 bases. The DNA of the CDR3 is TGCGCCAGCAGCTTGGACGGTAGCAATCAGCCCCAGCATTTT. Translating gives CASSLDGSNQPQHF.

This CDR3 is CASSLHGGRTEAFF. CDR3 DNA sequence: TGCGCCAGCAGCTTGCATGGGGGGAGGACTGAAGCTTTCTTT. This chain links TRBV5-1 with TRBJ1-1, with D possibly TRBD1 on 5 matching bases. Trimming pared 1 base from V and 5 bases from J, leaving 12 bases between. Germline CDR1 reads SGHRS; CDR2 reads YFSETQ. The CDR3 is made up of 14 amino acids.

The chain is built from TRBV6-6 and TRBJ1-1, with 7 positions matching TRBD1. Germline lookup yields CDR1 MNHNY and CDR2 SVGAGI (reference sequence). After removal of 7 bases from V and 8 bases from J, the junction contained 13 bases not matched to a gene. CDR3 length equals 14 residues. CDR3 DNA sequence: TGTGCCAGCATTCCGGGACAGAGGGTAAGGGAAGCTTTCTTT. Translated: CASIPGQRVREAFF.

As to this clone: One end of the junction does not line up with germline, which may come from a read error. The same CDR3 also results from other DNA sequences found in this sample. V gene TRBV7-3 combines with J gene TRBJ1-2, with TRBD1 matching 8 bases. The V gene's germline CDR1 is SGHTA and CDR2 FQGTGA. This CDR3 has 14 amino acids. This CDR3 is CASSSGQGMGGYTF. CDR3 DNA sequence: TGTGCCAGCAGCTCCGGACAGGGAATGGGTGGCTATACCTTC.

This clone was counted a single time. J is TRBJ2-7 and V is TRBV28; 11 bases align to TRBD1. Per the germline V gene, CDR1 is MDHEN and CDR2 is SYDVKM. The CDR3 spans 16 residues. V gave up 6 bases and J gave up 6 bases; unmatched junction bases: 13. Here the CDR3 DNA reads TGTGCCAGCAGAAGTGCGGGGGGACAGGGGGTTGCCGAGCAGTACTTC. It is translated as CASRSAGGQGVAEQYF.

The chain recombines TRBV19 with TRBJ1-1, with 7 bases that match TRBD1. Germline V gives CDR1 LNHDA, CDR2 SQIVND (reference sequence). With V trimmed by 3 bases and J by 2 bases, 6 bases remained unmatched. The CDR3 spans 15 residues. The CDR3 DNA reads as TGTGCCAGTAGTATTACAGGGGCTGCAAACACTGAAGCTTTCTTT. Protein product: CASSITGAANTEAFF. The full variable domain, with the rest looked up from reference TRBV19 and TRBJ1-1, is DGGITQSPKYLFRKEGQNVTLSCEQNLNHDAMYWYRQDPGQGLRLIYYSQIVNDFQKGDIAEGYSVSREKKESFPLTVTSAQKNPTAFYLCASSITGAANTEAFFGQGTRLTVV.

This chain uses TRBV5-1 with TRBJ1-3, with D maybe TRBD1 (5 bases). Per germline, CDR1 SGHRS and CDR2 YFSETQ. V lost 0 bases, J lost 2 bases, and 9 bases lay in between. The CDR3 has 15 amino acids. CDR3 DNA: TGCGCCAGCAGCTTGGAGGGGTCAGCTGGAAACACCATATATTTT. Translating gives CASSLEGSAGNTIYF.

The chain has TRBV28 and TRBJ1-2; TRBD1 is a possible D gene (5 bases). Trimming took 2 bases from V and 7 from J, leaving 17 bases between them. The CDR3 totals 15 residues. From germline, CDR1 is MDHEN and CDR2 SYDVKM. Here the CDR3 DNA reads TGTGCCAGCAGTTTAGGGGGGGTCAGTGTGGGTGGCTACACCTTC. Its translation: CASSLGGVSVGGYTF.

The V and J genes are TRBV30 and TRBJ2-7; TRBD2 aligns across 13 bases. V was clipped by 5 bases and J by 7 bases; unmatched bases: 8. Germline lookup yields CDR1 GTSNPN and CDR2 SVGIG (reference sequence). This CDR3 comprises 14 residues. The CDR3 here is CAWSGLAGVREQYF. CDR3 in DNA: TGTGCCTGGTCCGGACTAGCGGGAGTGCGGGAGCAGTACTTC. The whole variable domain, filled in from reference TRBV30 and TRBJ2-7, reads SQTIHQWPATLVQPVGSPLSLECTVEGTSNPNLYWYRQAAGRGLQLLFYSVGIGQISSEVPQNLSASRPQDRQFILSSKKLLLSDSGFYLCAWSGLAGVREQYFGPGTRLTVT.

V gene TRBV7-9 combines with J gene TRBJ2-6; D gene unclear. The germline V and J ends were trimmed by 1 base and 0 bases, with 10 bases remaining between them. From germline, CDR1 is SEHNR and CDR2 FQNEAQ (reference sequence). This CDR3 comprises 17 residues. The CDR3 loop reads CASSLGASTSGANVLTF. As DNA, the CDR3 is TGTGCCAGCAGCTTAGGAGCATCTACCTCTGGGGCCAACGTCCTGACTTTC.

CDR3 amino acids: CASSQGTSGHQETQYF. CDR3 DNA sequence: TGTGCCAGCAGCCAAGGGACTAGCGGCCACCAAGAGACCCAGTACTTC. This chain uses TRBV7-7 with TRBJ2-5; the match to TRBD2 covers 11 bases. The CDR3 has 16 amino acids. The germline gives CDR1 SSHAT, CDR2 FNYEAQ (reference sequence). V dropped 5 bases and J dropped 0; count of bases not matched to a gene: 5.

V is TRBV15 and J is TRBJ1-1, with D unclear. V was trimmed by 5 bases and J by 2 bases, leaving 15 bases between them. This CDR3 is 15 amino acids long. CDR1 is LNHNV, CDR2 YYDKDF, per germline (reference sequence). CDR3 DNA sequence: TGTGCCACCAGCGCTGTACTCGGGAGAAACACTGAAGCTTTCTTT. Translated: CATSAVLGRNTEAFF.

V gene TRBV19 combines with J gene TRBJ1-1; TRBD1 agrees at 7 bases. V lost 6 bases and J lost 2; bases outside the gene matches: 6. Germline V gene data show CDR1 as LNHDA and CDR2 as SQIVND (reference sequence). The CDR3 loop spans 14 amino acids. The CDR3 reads CASSLRQGNTEAFF. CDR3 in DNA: TGTGCCAGTAGCCTAAGACAGGGAAACACTGAAGCTTTCTTT.

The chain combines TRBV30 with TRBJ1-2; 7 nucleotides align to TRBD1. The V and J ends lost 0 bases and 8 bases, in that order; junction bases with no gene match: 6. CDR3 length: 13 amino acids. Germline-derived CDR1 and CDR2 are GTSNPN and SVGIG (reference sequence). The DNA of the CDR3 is TGTGCCTGGAGTGTAGTACAGGGGAGCGGCTACACCTTC. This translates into CAWSVVQGSGYTF.

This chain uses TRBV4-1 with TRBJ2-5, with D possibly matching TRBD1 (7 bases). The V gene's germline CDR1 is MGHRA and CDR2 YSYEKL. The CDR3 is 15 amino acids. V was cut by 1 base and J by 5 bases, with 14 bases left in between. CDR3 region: CASSQGETGRETQYF. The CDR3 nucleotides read TGCGCCAGCAGCCAAGGAGAGACAGGGAGGGAGACCCAGTACTTC.

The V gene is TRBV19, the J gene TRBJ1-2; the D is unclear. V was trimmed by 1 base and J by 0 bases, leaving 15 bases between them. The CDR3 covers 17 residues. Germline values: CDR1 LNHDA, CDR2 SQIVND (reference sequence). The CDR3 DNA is TGTGCCAGTAGTATAGGTCGGACTCCCGGGGCTAACTATGGCTACACCTTC. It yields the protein CASSIGRTPGANYGYTF.

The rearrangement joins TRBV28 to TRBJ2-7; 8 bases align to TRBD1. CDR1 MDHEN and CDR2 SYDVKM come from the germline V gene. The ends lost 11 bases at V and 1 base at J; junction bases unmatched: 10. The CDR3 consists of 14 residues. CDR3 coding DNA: TGTGCCGCGAGACGACAGGGGACTTCCTACGAGCAGTACTTC. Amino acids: CAARRQGTSYEQYF. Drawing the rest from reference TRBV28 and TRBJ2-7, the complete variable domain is DVKVTQSSRYLVKRTGEKVFLECVQDMDHENMFWYRQDPGLGLRLIYFSYDVKMKEKGDIPEGYSVSREKKERFSLILESASTNQTSMYLCAARRQGTSYEQYFGPGTRLTVT.

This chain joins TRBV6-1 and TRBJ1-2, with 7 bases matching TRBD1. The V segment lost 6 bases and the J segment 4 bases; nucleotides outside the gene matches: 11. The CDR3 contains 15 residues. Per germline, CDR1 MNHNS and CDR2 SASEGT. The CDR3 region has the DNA TGTGCCAGCAGGCTCGCCAGGGACAGTGTCTATGGCTACACCTTC. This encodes CASRLARDSVYGYTF.

CDR3 DNA sequence: TGTGCCAGCAGCTTCGGTCACAACACTGAAGCTTTCTTT. Translating it yields CASSFGHNTEAFF. The V gene is TRBV5-4, the J gene TRBJ1-1; D is unclear. Germline CDR1 reads SGHNT; CDR2 reads YYREEE (reference sequence). The CDR3 is made up of 13 amino acids. Trimming took 2 bases from V and 2 from J, leaving 7 bases between them.

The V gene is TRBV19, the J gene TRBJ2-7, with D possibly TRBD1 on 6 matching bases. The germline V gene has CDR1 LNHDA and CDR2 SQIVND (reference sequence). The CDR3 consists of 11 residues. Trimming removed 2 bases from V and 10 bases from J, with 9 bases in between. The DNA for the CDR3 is TGTGCCAGTAGTATACAGGGGATCCAGTACTTC. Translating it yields CASSIQGIQYF.

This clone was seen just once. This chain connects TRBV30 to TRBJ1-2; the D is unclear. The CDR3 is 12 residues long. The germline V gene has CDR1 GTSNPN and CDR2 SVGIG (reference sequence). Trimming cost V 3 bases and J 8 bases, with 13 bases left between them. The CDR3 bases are TGTGCCTGGAGACTAGGAGTTGGGGGCTACACCTTC. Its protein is CAWRLGVGGYTF.

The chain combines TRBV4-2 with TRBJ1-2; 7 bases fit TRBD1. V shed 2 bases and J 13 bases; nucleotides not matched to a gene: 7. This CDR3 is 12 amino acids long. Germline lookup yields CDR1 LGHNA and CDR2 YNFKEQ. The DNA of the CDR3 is TGTGCCAGCAGCCAACGGGACAGCCATTGCACCTTC. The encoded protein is CASSQRDSHCTF.

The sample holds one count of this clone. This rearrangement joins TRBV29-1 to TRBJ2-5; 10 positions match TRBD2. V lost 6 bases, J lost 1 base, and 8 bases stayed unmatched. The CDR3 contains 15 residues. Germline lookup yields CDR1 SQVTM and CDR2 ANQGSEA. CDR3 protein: CSVAPSGGLQETQYF. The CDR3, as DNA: TGCAGCGTGGCCCCTAGCGGGGGCCTCCAAGAGACCCAGTACTTC.

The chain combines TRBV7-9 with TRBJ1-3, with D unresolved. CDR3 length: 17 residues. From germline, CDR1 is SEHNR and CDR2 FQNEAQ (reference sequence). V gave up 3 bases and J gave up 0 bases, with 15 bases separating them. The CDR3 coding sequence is TGTGCCAGCAGCTTGGTCGCAGGCCTGAACTCTGGAAACACCATATATTTT. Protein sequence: CASSLVAGLNSGNTIYF.

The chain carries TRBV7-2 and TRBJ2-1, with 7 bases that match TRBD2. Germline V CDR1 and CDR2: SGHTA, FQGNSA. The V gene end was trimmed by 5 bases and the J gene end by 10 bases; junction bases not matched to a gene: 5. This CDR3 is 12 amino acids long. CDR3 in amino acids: CASSLQRGEQFF. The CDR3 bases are TGTGCCAGCAGCCTCCAGCGGGGCGAGCAGTTCTTC.

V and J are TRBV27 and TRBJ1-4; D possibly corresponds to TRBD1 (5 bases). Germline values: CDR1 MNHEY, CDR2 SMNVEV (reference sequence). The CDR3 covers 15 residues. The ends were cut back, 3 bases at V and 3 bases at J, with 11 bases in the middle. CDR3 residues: CASSFRRTSNEKLFF. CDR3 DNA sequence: TGTGCCAGCAGTTTCCGAAGGACATCTAATGAAAAACTGTTTTTT. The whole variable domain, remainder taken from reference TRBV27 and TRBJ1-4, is EAQVTQNPRYLITVTGKKLTVTCSQNMNHEYMSWYRQDPGLGLRQIYYSMNVEVTDKGDVPEGYKVSRKEKRNFPLILESPSPNQTSLYFCASSFRRTSNEKLFFGSGTQLSVL.

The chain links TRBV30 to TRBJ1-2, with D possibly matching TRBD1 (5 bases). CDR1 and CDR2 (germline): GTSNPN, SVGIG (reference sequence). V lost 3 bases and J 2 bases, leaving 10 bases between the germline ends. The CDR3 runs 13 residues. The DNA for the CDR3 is TGTGCCTGGAGAGGACACGTGAACTATGGCTACACCTTC. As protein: CAWRGHVNYGYTF.